What follows are 27 T cell receptor beta chains derived from one specimen sequenced in a study of T cells after posttransplantation cyclophosphamide. Assay: immunoSEQ multiplex PCR; the TCRdb copy retains only in-frame clones and omits some. Of under 75,000 clones in the sample, over 85% are singletons; the top ten hold roughly 3%. Sample: PBMCs. All receptors come from a woman in her twenties or thirties in good health and a related stem cell transplant donor.

J is TRBJ1-1 and V is TRBV23-1; D gene uncertain. TRBV23-1 is an ORF, with its function uncertain. This CDR3 spans 13 amino acids. Trimming took 3 bases from V and 1 from J, leaving 6 bases between them. The chain's CDR3 is CASSHRPNTEAFF. For the CDR3, the DNA is TGCGCCAGCAGTCATCGCCCGAACACTGAAGCTTTCTTT.

The chain combines TRBV2 with TRBJ1-2, with D possibly being TRBD1 (5 bases). The CDR3 covers 13 residues. V was cut by 4 bases and J by 8 bases, with 14 bases left in between. The germline V gene encodes CDR1 SNHLY and CDR2 FYNNEI. CDR3 amino acids: CASSGGGLWGYTF. CDR3 DNA sequence: TGTGCCAGCAGTGGGGGGGGTCTTTGGGGCTACACCTTC.

V is TRBV4-3 and J is TRBJ2-5; TRBD2 matches at 7 bases. The ends lost 0 bases at V and 2 bases at J; junction bases unmatched: 9. Germline V lookup: CDR1 LGHNA, CDR2 YSLEER. The CDR3 contains 17 residues. This chain's CDR3 is CASSQEGGGEGQETQYF. The CDR3 DNA sequence: TGCGCCAGCAGCCAAGAGGGGGGTGGGGAGGGGCAAGAGACCCAGTACTTC.

The chain joins TRBV21-1 to TRBJ1-2; TRBD1, the D gene given by the table, was not confirmed from the DNA. TRBV21-1 is designated a pseudogene. The CDR3 spans 12 residues. The CDR3 bases are TGTGCCAGCAGCGACAGGGTAGCTGGCTACACCTTC. Translated: CASSDRVAGYTF.

This clone was found once. V gene TRBV27 combines with J gene TRBJ2-1; 8 bases are shared with TRBD1. Germline V gives CDR1 MNHEY, CDR2 SMNVEV (reference sequence). This CDR3 is 16 amino acids long. J was trimmed by 0 bases and V by 5 bases; bases with no gene match: 6. The CDR3 reads CASSLAGGASYNEQFF. The CDR3 DNA is TGTGCCAGCAGTCTCGCAGGGGGCGCCTCCTACAATGAGCAGTTCTTC.

V usage is TRBV19 and J usage is TRBJ2-2, with 8 bases fitting TRBD2. The CDR3 is 14 amino acids. CDR1 is LNHDA and CDR2 is SQIVND in the germline V gene (reference sequence). V shed 7 bases, J shed 7 bases, and the junction held 8 bases outside the gene matches. The CDR3 DNA sequence: TGTGCCAGTATTCGGGGGGGCGCCGGCGGGGAGCTGTTTTTT. Translated: CASIRGGAGGELFF.

V and J are TRBV27 and TRBJ1-2; D is perhaps TRBD1 (5 bases). V lost 4 bases, J lost 2 bases, and 11 bases lay in between. The CDR3 loop spans 14 amino acids. CDR1 is MNHEY, CDR2 SMNVEV, per germline (reference sequence). The CDR3 coding sequence is TGTGCCAGCAGTTGGGGCCCCCTGAACTATGGCTACACCTTC. Translating gives CASSWGPLNYGYTF.

The CDR3 DNA is TGCAGCGTTCTATTTTGGGCAGGGGAGAGGTATGGCTACACCTTC. Amino acid sequence: CSVLFWAGERYGYTF. The chain is built from TRBV29-1 and TRBJ1-2; D possibly corresponds to TRBD1 (6 bases). The CDR3 is 15 residues long. V lost 5 bases and J 5 bases, leaving 21 bases between the germline ends. Germline loops: CDR1 SQVTM, CDR2 ANQGSEA. Drawing the rest from reference TRBV29-1 and TRBJ1-2, the complete variable domain is SAVISQKPSRDICQRGTSLTIQCQVDSQVTMMFWYRQQPGQSLTLIATANQGSEATYESGFVIDKFPISRPNLTFSTLTVSNMSPEDSSIYLCSVLFWAGERYGYTFGSGTRLTVV.

The rearrangement joins TRBV5-4 to TRBJ2-3; 9 bases fit TRBD2. The V gene's germline CDR1 is SGHNT and CDR2 YYREEE (reference sequence). Trimming took 0 bases from V and 2 from J; bases not matched to a gene: 7. The CDR3 sequence is 17 residues long. The CDR3 sequence is CASSLALSGGLTDTQYF. DNA of the CDR3: TGTGCCAGCAGCTTGGCCTTAAGCGGGGGGCTCACAGATACGCAGTATTTT.

The J gene is TRBJ2-5, the V gene TRBV5-7, with no clear D. TRBV5-7 is assigned to the ORF class and has an uncertain function. This CDR3 is 13 amino acids long. The ends were cut back, 3 bases at V and 1 base at J, with 7 bases in the middle. The CDR3 protein is CASSWGGQETQYF. In DNA form, the CDR3 reads TGTGCCAGCAGCTGGGGTGGCCAAGAGACCCAGTACTTC.

The V gene is TRBV2, the J gene TRBJ1-6; D ambiguous. This CDR3 is 15 amino acids long. Germline V gene sequence: CDR1 SNHLY, CDR2 FYNNEI. The germline V and J ends were trimmed by 1 base and 3 bases, with 7 bases remaining between them. The CDR3 sequence: CASSEGEVYNSPLHF. The DNA of the CDR3 is TGTGCCAGCAGTGAAGGTGAAGTCTATAATTCACCCCTCCACTTT.

This rearrangement joins TRBV4-3 to TRBJ1-2, with D perhaps matching TRBD1 (5 bases). CDR1 and CDR2 (germline): LGHNA, YSLEER. Trimming shortened V by 0 bases and J by 4 bases, and 12 bases separated the two germline ends. There are 15 residues in the CDR3. CDR3 region: CASSQDRTGVYGYTF. The CDR3 coding sequence is TGCGCCAGCAGCCAAGACCGTACAGGAGTCTATGGCTACACCTTC.

V usage is TRBV9 and J usage is TRBJ1-4; D remains ambiguous. The CDR3 sequence is 14 residues long. V was clipped by 0 bases and J by 6 bases, with 9 bases between them. Looked up from germline, CDR1 is SGDLS and CDR2 is YYNGEE. The CDR3 DNA reads as TGTGCCAGCAGCGTAGGGAACGGCTATGAAAAACTGTTTTTT. The encoded protein is CASSVGNGYEKLFF.

This sequence joins TRBV11-2 and TRBJ1-5; D not certain. The V gene lost 5 bases and the J gene lost 3 bases, with 8 bases spanning the gap. The V gene's germline CDR1 is SGHAT and CDR2 FQNNGV. This CDR3 spans 13 amino acids. The CDR3 DNA reads TGTGCCAGCAGCGTTACACCCAATCAGCCCCAGCATTTT. Translating it yields CASSVTPNQPQHF.

V is TRBV19 and J is TRBJ2-4, with 8 bases that match TRBD1. The junction had 5 bases not matched to a gene; V was cut back by 5 bases and J by 8 bases. The CDR3 totals 13 residues. Per the germline V gene, CDR1 is LNHDA and CDR2 is SQIVND (reference sequence). DNA for the CDR3: TGTGCCAGTAGTCAGGACAGGGAGGACATTCAGTACTTC. Amino acid sequence: CASSQDREDIQYF.

The chain carries TRBV29-1 and TRBJ2-7; no reliable D call. Looked up from germline, CDR1 is SQVTM and CDR2 is ANQGSEA. Trimming stripped 1 base from V and 1 base from J, with 5 bases between. The CDR3 is made up of 12 amino acids. CDR3 DNA: TGCAGCGTTGAAGCCGGGTCCTACGAGCAGTACTTC. This translates into CSVEAGSYEQYF.

In this sample, this clone turned up once. The chain has TRBV27 and TRBJ1-1, with a possible D match to TRBD1 (6 bases). Trimming took 2 bases from V and 4 from J, leaving 11 bases between them. Per the germline V gene, CDR1 is MNHEY and CDR2 is SMNVEV (reference sequence). The CDR3 contains 14 residues. DNA of the CDR3: TGTGCCAGCAGTTTAGTGGGGGGGCGCACTGAAGCTTTCTTT. Its protein is CASSLVGGRTEAFF.

The rearrangement joins TRBV5-1 to TRBJ2-2, with a weak D call TRBD1 (5 bases). This CDR3 has 15 amino acids. The germline CDR1 and CDR2 sequences are SGHRS and YFSETQ. The germline V and J ends were trimmed by 0 bases and 4 bases, with 10 bases remaining between them. The CDR3 DNA reads TGCGCCAGCAGCTTGGTAGTCACAGGCACCGGGGAGCTGTTTTTT. It translates to CASSLVVTGTGELFF. The full variable domain, its missing parts supplied by reference TRBV5-1 and TRBJ2-2, is KAGVTQTPRYLIKTRGQQVTLSCSPISGHRSVSWYQQTPGQGLQFLFEYFSETQRNKGNFPGRFSGRQFSNSRSEMNVSTLELGDSALYLCASSLVVTGTGELFFGEGSRLTVL.

This chain links TRBV2 with TRBJ2-5, with 7 bases aligning to TRBD2. The CDR3 has 11 amino acids. J lost 5 bases, V lost 10 bases, and 4 bases had no gene match. CDR1 is SNHLY and CDR2 is FYNNEI in the germline V gene. CDR3 in amino acids: CAIGGRETQYF. The DNA of the CDR3 is TGTGCCATCGGGGGGAGGGAGACCCAGTACTTC.

This clone was recorded only once. V gene TRBV6-5 combines with J gene TRBJ1-2; tentative D call: TRBD1 (6 bases). The V gene lost 4 bases and the J gene lost 4 bases, with 13 bases spanning the gap. Per germline, CDR1 MNHEY and CDR2 SVGAGI. This CDR3 is built from 14 residues. As DNA, the CDR3 is TGTGCCAGCAGTTTGTCCTGGGGGCCCTATGGCTACACCTTC. It is translated as CASSLSWGPYGYTF.

The rearrangement uses TRBV5-1 and TRBJ1-1; D may be TRBD1 (6 bases). CDR1 and CDR2 (germline): SGHRS, YFSETQ. V was clipped by 2 bases and J by 1 base, with 9 bases between them. This CDR3 comprises 14 residues. CDR3 DNA sequence: TGCGCCAGCAGCTTAAGGGGGTGGAACACTGAAGCTTTCTTT. The encoded protein is CASSLRGWNTEAFF.

The genes are TRBV9 and TRBJ2-5, with D unresolved. Germline V gives CDR1 SGDLS, CDR2 YYNGEE. The CDR3 totals 11 residues. V lost 4 bases, J lost 1 base, and 2 bases lay in between. CDR3 region: CASSIQETQYF. CDR3 nucleotides: TGTGCCAGCAGCATCCAAGAGACCCAGTACTTC. The variable domain in full, completed from reference TRBV9 and TRBJ2-5, reads DSGVTQTPKHLITATGQRVTLRCSPRSGDLSVYWYQQSLDQGLQFLIQYYNGEERAKGNILERFSAQQFPDLHSELNLSSLELGDSALYFCASSIQETQYFGPGTRLLVL.

By sample fraction, this clone is large. J is TRBJ2-1 and V is TRBV7-8; D is uncertain. CDR1 and CDR2 from the germline V gene are SGHVS and FQNEAQ. This CDR3 is built from 15 residues. V lost 0 bases, J lost 6 bases, and 12 bases lay in between. CDR3 sequence reads: CASSLAGSTGNEQFF. As DNA, the CDR3 is TGTGCCAGCAGCTTAGCTGGGTCGACCGGCAATGAGCAGTTCTTC.

Concerning this clone: Relative to the germline gene, one junction end is altered; a read error may explain this. This chain joins TRBV5-1 and TRBJ2-7, with 10 bases identical to TRBD2. The CDR3 loop spans 14 amino acids. CDR1 is SGHRS, CDR2 YFSETQ, per germline. CDR3 in amino acids: CASSLDLSGGFKDF. The CDR3 region has the DNA TGCGCCAGCAGCTTGGATCTTAGCGGGGGGTTTAAGGACTTC.

This rearrangement joins TRBV4-1 to TRBJ2-7, with 9 nucleotides matching TRBD2. Germline trimming cut 1 base from V and 3 bases from J; bases unmatched to any gene: 4. This CDR3 has 15 amino acids. Germline V CDR1 and CDR2: MGHRA, YSYEKL. The CDR3 loop reads CASSQGIAGDYEQYF. The CDR3, as DNA: TGCGCCAGCAGCCAAGGGATAGCGGGGGACTACGAGCAGTACTTC.

The CDR3 nucleotides are TGTGCCAGCAGCTTGATGCCTAGCGGGGGCCCACGGAATGAGCAGTTCTTC. This codes for CASSLMPSGGPRNEQFF. The chain is built from TRBV5-6 and TRBJ2-1, with 10 positions matching TRBD2. The CDR3 is made up of 17 amino acids. Germline V gene lookup returns CDR1 SGHDT and CDR2 YYEEEE. The J segment lost 7 bases and the V segment lost 1 base, leaving 11 bases of the junction unmatched.

This clone was counted once. V and J are TRBV29-1 and TRBJ1-1, with 9 nucleotides matching TRBD1. Germline V gene sequence: CDR1 SQVTM, CDR2 ANQGSEA. J was trimmed by 0 bases and V by 5 bases; bases with no gene match: 4. The CDR3 extends over 14 amino acids. CDR3 protein: CSVSGQGMNTEAFF. CDR3 nucleotides: TGCAGCGTTTCCGGACAGGGGATGAACACTGAAGCTTTCTTT.